The next 4 T cell receptor beta chains were all read from a single sample in a study of long-term antiretroviral therapy in people with HIV. The libraries were made with immunoSEQ v3.0 at survey level. Only in-frame clones appear in the TCRdb table, and some are missing; sequencing was by immunoSEQ multiplex PCR. The data show tens of thousands of clones, around 85% seen once. The sequencing used unsorted PBMCs, collected around 5 years before starting antiretroviral therapy. Receptor source: a man aged 50 to 60 with HIV.

This clone was detected a few times. V is TRBV28 and J is TRBJ2-5; 7 bases fit TRBD1. Germline CDR1 MDHEN, CDR2 SYDVKM. V shed 2 bases and J 3 bases; nucleotides not matched to a gene: 3. The CDR3 consists of 14 residues. The DNA for the CDR3 is TGTGCCAGCAGTTTACCTGGGACAGAAGAGACCCAGTACTTC. Protein product: CASSLPGTEETQYF.

CDR3 nucleotides: TGTGCCAGCTCACCACCGTCAGTGTCTGGAAACACCATATATTTT. Amino acid sequence: CASSPPSVSGNTIYF. The V and J genes are TRBV18 and TRBJ1-3; no reliable D call. V was cut by 0 bases and J by 1 base, with 7 bases left in between. Germline V gene sequence: CDR1 KGHSH, CDR2 LQKENI. This CDR3 is built from 15 residues. Drawing the rest from reference TRBV18 and TRBJ1-3, the complete variable domain is NAGVMQNPRHLVRRRGQEARLRCSPMKGHSHVYWYRQLPEEGLKFMVYLQKENIIDESGMPKERFSAEFPKEGPSILRIQQVVRGDSAAYFCASSPPSVSGNTIYFGEGSWLTVV.

The count of this clone is one. The chain recombines TRBV2 with TRBJ2-3; perhaps TRBD2 as D (5 bases). Trimming pared 8 bases from V and 2 bases from J, leaving 8 bases between. This CDR3 contains 12 residues. Per the germline V gene, CDR1 is SNHLY and CDR2 is FYNNEI. This CDR3 reads CASRRATDTQYF. CDR3 coding DNA: TGTGCCAGCCGGCGGGCCACAGATACGCAGTATTTT.

The chain links TRBV28 to TRBJ2-1, with D uncertain. Germline lookup yields CDR1 MDHEN and CDR2 SYDVKM. Trimming left V 7 bases short and J 6 bases short, with 10 bases between. This CDR3 region has 12 residues. The CDR3 DNA reads as TGTGCCAGCACCAGAGGCTTCAATGAGCAGTTCTTC. Residues: CASTRGFNEQFF.